The 8 T cell receptor beta chains below were found in one sample sequenced in a study of control samples from healthy donors and cancer patients. Using immunoSEQ multiplex PCR, the repertoire was profiled, and TCRdb retains in-frame clones only, with some absent. The repertoire consists of tens of thousands of clones, with around 90% occurring once and the leading ten covering 20% to 25%. Material: PBMCs. The source is a woman aged 40 to 50 with head and neck cancer.

The count of this clone is one. CDR3 protein: CASSDPVAGRGTDTQYF. CDR3 DNA sequence: TGTGCCAGCAGTGACCCCGTAGCGGGCCGGGGCACAGATACGCAGTATTTT. The genes are TRBV6-1 and TRBJ2-3; 7 nucleotides line up with TRBD2. CDR3 length: 17 residues. Germline CDR1 and CDR2: MNHNS and SASEGT. V was clipped by 3 bases and J by 1 base; unmatched bases: 10.

The chain links TRBV12-3 or TRBV12-4 to TRBJ2-7; no firm D call. The CDR3 has 12 residues. The V end lost 1 base, the J end lost 6 bases, and 7 bases lay between the germline ends. This CDR3 reads CASSLVVGEQYF. In DNA, the CDR3 is TGTGCCAGCAGTTTAGTTGTGGGCGAGCAGTACTTC.

This clone was observed a few times. V and J are TRBV6-4 and TRBJ2-3, with 8 bases that match TRBD2. In germline, CDR1 is MRHNA, CDR2 SNTAGT. The CDR3 has 14 amino acids. V lost 3 bases, J lost 1 base, and 0 bases stayed unmatched. CDR3 amino acids: CASSETSGTDTQYF. In DNA, the CDR3 is TGTGCCAGCAGTGAGACTAGCGGCACAGATACGCAGTATTTT.

The V call is TRBV24-1, the J call TRBJ2-3, with TRBD2 matching over 9 bases. Germline V gives CDR1 KGHDR, CDR2 SFDVKD. The junction had 4 bases not matched to a gene; V was cut back by 4 bases and J by 6 bases. This CDR3 has 14 residues. The CDR3 DNA is TGTGCCACCAGTGACCAGCGGGGGGCCGATACGCAGTATTTT. It specifies CATSDQRGADTQYF.

The chain links TRBV28 to TRBJ1-2, with TRBD1 identical over 11 bases. CDR1 and CDR2 from the germline V gene are MDHEN and SYDVKM. V was pared by 6 bases and J by 7 bases, with 7 bases of the junction left unmatched. This CDR3 region has 14 residues. CDR3 amino acids: CASRPIGQGAGYTF. Here the CDR3 DNA reads TGTGCCAGCAGACCTATCGGACAGGGGGCTGGCTACACCTTC.

A remark on this clone: Other DNA sequences in the sample encode the same CDR3. The chain is built from TRBV30 and TRBJ1-6; TRBD1 might be the D (5 bases). The CDR3 spans 15 residues. Germline V gives CDR1 GTSNPN, CDR2 SVGIG (reference sequence). Deletions cut 5 bases from V and 7 bases from J, with 18 bases between. CDR3 DNA: TGTGCCTGGGGGCGGGGGGGGGTGCCGAATTCACCCCTCCACTTT. This encodes CAWGRGGVPNSPLHF.

The J gene is TRBJ2-1, the V gene TRBV18; 9 nucleotides match TRBD2. J gave up 6 bases and V 0 bases, and 6 bases lay outside the gene matches. The germline CDR1 and CDR2 sequences are KGHSH and LQKENI. This CDR3 contains 16 residues. The CDR3 is CASSPPGVAGANEQFF. The DNA for the CDR3 is TGTGCCAGCTCACCACCGGGAGTAGCGGGAGCCAATGAGCAGTTCTTC.

The V gene is TRBV29-1, the J gene TRBJ2-2, with 8 nucleotides matching TRBD2. This CDR3 spans 17 amino acids. J was trimmed by 3 bases and V by 0 bases; bases with no gene match: 9. Germline assignment: CDR1 SQVTM and CDR2 ANQGSEA. The CDR3 reads CSVEDNPGGPYTGELFF. In DNA, the CDR3 is TGCAGCGTTGAAGATAACCCGGGAGGGCCGTACACCGGGGAGCTGTTTTTT.